Listed here are 6 T cell receptor beta chains from one sample, sequenced in a study of cytomegalovirus exposure and HLA in healthy donors. Primers included in the PCR were 60 Vbeta and 13 Jbeta primers. Profiled with immunoSEQ multiplex PCR; TCRdb holds only in-frame clones, not every one. The repertoire includes some 130,000 clones, roughly four fifths of them detected once, and 0.8% to 0.95% sits in the top ten. Sequences were obtained from PBMCs. These receptors originate from a woman in her fifties or sixties in good health and CMV-seronegative.

The chain employs TRBV7-3 and TRBJ2-7; 8 bases are a match to TRBD2. CDR3 length: 17 residues. After removal of 5 bases from V and 5 bases from J, the junction contained 17 bases not matched to a gene. In germline, CDR1 is SGHTA, CDR2 FQGTGA. The CDR3 bases are TGTGCCAGCAGCCCCCCGAGCGGGGGTAGAGAACATCACGAGCAGTACTTC. Amino acid sequence: CASSPPSGGREHHEQYF.

This clone has just one count. The chain employs TRBV5-4 and TRBJ1-1; TRBD1 matches at 9 bases. CDR1 is SGHNT, CDR2 YYREEE, per germline (reference sequence). The CDR3 consists of 15 residues. The V and J ends lost 2 bases and 12 bases, in that order; junction bases with no gene match: 14. The CDR3 reads CASSLGTGGVYGTFF. The DNA of the CDR3 is TGTGCCAGCAGCTTAGGAACAGGGGGCGTGTACGGAACTTTCTTT.

This chain links TRBV11-3 with TRBJ2-7; a possible D gene is TRBD1 (5 bases). The CDR3 has 14 residues. Germline CDR1 and CDR2: SGHNT and YENEEA. V was shortened by 4 bases and J by 2 bases, with 12 bases between the two germline ends. CDR3 residues: CASSSRVPTYEQYF. The DNA of the CDR3 is TGTGCCAGCAGCTCCAGGGTTCCCACCTACGAGCAGTACTTC.

The chain uses TRBV7-8 and TRBJ1-3, with D maybe TRBD1 (5 bases). Germline V gene lookup returns CDR1 SGHVS and CDR2 FQNEAQ. V lost 5 bases, J lost 1 base, and 18 bases lay in between. The CDR3 sequence is 17 residues long. The DNA of the CDR3 is TGTGCCAGCAGCCCAACTACGCGCAGGGTTTCTGGAAACACCATATATTTT. This gives the protein CASSPTTRRVSGNTIYF.

This clone has more than one count but fewer than ten. The V and J genes are TRBV7-9 and TRBJ2-7; D is possibly TRBD1 (5 bases). V was trimmed by 1 base and J by 5 bases, leaving 12 bases between them. The CDR3 has 14 residues. From germline, CDR1 is SEHNR and CDR2 FQNEAQ (reference sequence). CDR3 nucleotide sequence: TGTGCCAGCAGCTTAGGGCAGGGATTTAACGAGCAGTACTTC. It codes for CASSLGQGFNEQYF.

The J gene is TRBJ2-1, the V gene TRBV27; TRBD2 is a possible D gene (6 bases). Trimming pared 6 bases from V and 9 bases from J, leaving 24 bases between. This CDR3 has 16 residues. Germline CDR1 is MNHEY and CDR2 is SMNVEV (reference sequence). The CDR3 spells CASRIPGLKTSGEQFF. The CDR3 DNA follows: TGTGCCAGCAGGATCCCGGGACTGAAAACGTCCGGTGAGCAGTTCTTC.